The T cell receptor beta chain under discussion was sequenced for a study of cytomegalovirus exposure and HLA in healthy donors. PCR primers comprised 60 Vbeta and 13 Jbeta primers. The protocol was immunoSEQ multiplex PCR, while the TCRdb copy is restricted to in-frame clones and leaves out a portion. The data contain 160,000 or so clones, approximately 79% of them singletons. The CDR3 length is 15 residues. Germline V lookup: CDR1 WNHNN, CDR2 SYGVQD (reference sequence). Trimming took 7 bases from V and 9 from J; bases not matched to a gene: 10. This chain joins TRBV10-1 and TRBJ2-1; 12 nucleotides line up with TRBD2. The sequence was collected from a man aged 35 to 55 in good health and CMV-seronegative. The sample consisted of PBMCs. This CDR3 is CASIRPSGGAAEQFF. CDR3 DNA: TGCGCCAGCATTCGACCTAGCGGGGGGGCGGCTGAGCAGTTCTTC.